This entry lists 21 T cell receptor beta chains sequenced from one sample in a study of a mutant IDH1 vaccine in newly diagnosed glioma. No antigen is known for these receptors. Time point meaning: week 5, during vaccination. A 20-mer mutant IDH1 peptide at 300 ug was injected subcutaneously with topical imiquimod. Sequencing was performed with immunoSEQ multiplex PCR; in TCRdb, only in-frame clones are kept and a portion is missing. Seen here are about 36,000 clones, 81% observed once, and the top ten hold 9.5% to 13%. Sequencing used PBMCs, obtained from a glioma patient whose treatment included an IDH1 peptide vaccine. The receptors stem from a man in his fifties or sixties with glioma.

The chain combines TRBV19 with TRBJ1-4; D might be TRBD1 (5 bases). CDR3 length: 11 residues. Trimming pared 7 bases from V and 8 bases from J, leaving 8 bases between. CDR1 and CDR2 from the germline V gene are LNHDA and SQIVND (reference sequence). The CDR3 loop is CASTGGEKLFF. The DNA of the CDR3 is TGTGCCAGTACCGGGGGAGAAAAACTGTTTTTT. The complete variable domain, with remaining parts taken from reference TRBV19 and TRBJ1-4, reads DGGITQSPKYLFRKEGQNVTLSCEQNLNHDAMYWYRQDPGQGLRLIYYSQIVNDFQKGDIAEGYSVSREKKESFPLTVTSAQKNPTAFYLCASTGGEKLFFGSGTQLSVL.

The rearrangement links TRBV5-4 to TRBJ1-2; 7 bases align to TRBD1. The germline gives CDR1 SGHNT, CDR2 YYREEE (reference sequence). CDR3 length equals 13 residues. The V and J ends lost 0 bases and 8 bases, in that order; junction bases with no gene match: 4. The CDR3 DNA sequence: TGTGCCAGCAGCTTGGGCAGGGGGGAGGGCTACACCTTC. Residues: CASSLGRGEGYTF. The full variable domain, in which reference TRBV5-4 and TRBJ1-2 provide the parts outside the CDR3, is ETGVTQSPTHLIKTRGQQVTLRCSSQSGHNTVSWYQQALGQGPQFIFQYYREEENGRGNFPPRFSGLQFPNYSSELNVNALELDDSALYLCASSLGRGEGYTFGSGTRLTVV.

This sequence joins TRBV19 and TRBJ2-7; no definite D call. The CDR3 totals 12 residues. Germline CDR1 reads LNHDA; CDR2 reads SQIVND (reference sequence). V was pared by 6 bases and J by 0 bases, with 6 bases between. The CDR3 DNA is TGTGCCAGTAGGGGTAGCTCCTACGAGCAGTACTTC. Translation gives CASRGSSYEQYF.

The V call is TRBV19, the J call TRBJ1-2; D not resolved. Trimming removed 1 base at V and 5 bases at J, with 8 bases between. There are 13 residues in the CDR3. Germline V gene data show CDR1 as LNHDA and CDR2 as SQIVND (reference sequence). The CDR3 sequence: CASSIGYQYGYTF. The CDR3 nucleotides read TGTGCCAGTAGTATAGGCTACCAGTATGGCTACACCTTC.

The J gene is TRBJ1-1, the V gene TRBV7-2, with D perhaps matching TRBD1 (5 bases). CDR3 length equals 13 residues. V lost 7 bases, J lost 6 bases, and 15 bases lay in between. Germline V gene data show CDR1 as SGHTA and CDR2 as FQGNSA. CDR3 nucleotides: TGTGCCAGCACCTTGACAGTACTACCTGAAGCTTTCTTT. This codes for CASTLTVLPEAFF.

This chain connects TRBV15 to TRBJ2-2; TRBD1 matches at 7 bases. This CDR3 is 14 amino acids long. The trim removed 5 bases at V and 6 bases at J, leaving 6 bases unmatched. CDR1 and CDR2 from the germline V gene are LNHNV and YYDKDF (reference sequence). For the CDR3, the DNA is TGTGCCACCAGCTTGACAGGGCGGTCCGGGGAGCTGTTTTTT. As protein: CATSLTGRSGELFF.

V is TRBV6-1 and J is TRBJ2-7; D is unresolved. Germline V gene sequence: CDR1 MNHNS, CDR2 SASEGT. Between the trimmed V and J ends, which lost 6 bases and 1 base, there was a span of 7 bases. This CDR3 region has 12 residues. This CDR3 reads CASRELSYEQYF. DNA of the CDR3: TGTGCCAGCAGGGAGTTGTCCTACGAGCAGTACTTC.

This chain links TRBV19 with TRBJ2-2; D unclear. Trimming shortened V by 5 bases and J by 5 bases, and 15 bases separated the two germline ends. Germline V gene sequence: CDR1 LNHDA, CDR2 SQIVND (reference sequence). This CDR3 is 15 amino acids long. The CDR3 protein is CASSGVARGTGELFF. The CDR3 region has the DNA TGTGCCAGTAGTGGGGTAGCAAGAGGTACCGGGGAGCTGTTTTTT.

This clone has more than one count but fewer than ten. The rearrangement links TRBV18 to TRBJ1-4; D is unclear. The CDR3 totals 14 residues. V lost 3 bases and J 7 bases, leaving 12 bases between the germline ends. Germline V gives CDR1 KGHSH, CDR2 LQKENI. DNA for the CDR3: TGTGCCAGCTCACCGGAGCCTCCGGGTGAAAAACTGTTTTTT. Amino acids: CASSPEPPGEKLFF. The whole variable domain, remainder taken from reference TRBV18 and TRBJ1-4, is NAGVMQNPRHLVRRRGQEARLRCSPMKGHSHVYWYRQLPEEGLKFMVYLQKENIIDESGMPKERFSAEFPKEGPSILRIQQVVRGDSAAYFCASSPEPPGEKLFFGSGTQLSVL.

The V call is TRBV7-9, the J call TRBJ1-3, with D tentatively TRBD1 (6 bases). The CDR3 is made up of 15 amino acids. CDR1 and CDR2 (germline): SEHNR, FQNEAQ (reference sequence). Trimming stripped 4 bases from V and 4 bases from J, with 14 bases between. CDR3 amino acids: CASSYNTGPGNTIYF. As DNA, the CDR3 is TGTGCCAGCAGCTATAATACAGGGCCGGGAAACACCATATATTTT.

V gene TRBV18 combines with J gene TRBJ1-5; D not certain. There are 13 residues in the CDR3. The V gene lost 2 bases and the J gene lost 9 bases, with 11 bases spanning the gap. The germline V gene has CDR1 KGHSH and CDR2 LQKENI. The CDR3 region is CASSPGSVRPQHF. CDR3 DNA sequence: TGTGCCAGCTCACCAGGGTCCGTCCGGCCCCAGCATTTT.

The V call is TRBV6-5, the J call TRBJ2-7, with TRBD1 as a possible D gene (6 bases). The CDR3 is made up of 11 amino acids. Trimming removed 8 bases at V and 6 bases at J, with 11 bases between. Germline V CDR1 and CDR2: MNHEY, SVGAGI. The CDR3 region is CASRGGGEQYF. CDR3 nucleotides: TGTGCCAGCCGAGGGGGTGGCGAGCAGTACTTC.

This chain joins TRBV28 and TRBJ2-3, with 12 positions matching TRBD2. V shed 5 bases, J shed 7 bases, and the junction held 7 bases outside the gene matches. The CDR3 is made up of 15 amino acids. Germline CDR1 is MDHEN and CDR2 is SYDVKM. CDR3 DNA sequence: TGTGCCAGCAGTCGACTAGCGGGAGAAGTGAATACGCAGTATTTT. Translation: CASSRLAGEVNTQYF.

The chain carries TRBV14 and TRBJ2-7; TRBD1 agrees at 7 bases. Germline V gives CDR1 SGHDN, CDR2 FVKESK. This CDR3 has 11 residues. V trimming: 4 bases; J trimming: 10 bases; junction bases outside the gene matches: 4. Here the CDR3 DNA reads TGTGCCAGCAGCCCCGGGACAGTTCAGTACTTC. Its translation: CASSPGTVQYF.

DNA of the CDR3: TGTGCCAGCAGCTTACCCCCCCGGGGAGCAGGTAGCACAGATACGCAGTATTTT. Its translation is CASSLPPRGAGSTDTQYF. V is TRBV7-9 and J is TRBJ2-3, with D possibly matching TRBD2 (5 bases). This CDR3 is 18 amino acids long. Germline V gene lookup returns CDR1 SEHNR and CDR2 FQNEAQ (reference sequence). Trimming removed 2 bases from V and 0 bases from J, with 18 bases in between.

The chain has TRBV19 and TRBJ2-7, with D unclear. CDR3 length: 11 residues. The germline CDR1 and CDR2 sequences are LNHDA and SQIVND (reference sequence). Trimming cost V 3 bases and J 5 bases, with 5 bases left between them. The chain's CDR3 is CASSIDNEQYF. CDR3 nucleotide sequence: TGTGCCAGTAGTATCGACAACGAGCAGTACTTC. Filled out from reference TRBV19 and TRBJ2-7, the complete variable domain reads DGGITQSPKYLFRKEGQNVTLSCEQNLNHDAMYWYRQDPGQGLRLIYYSQIVNDFQKGDIAEGYSVSREKKESFPLTVTSAQKNPTAFYLCASSIDNEQYFGPGTRLTVT.

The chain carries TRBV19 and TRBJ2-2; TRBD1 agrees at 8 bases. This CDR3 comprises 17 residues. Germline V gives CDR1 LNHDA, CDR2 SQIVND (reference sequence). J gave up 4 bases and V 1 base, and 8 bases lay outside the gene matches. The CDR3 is CASSIVGQGEFTGELFF. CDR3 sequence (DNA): TGTGCCAGTAGTATAGTAGGACAGGGAGAATTCACCGGGGAGCTGTTTTTT.

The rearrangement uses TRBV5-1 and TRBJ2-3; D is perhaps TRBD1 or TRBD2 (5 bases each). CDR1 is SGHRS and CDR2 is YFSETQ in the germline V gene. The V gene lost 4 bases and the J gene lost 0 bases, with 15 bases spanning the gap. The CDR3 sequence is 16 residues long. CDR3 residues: CASSEGRGPSTDTQYF. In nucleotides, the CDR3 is TGCGCCAGCAGCGAGGGCCGGGGCCCGAGCACAGATACGCAGTATTTT.

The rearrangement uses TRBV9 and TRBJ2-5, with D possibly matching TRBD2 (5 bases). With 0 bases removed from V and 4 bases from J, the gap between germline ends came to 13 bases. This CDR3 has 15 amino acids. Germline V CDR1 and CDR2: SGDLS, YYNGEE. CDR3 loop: CASSVEEVPGETQYF. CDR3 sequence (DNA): TGTGCCAGCAGCGTAGAGGAGGTCCCAGGAGAGACCCAGTACTTC.

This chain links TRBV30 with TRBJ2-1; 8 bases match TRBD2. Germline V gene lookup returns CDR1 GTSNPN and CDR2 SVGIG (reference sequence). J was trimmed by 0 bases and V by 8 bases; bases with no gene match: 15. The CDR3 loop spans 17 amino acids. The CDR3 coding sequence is TGTGCCCTCAGGGTTCCTAGCGGGTACAGCTCCTACAATGAGCAGTTCTTC. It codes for CALRVPSGYSSYNEQFF.

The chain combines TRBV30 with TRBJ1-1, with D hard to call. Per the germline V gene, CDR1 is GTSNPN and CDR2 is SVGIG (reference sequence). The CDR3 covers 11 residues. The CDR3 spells CAAAPEGEAFF. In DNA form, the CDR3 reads TGTGCAGCGGCCCCGGAAGGGGAAGCTTTCTTT.